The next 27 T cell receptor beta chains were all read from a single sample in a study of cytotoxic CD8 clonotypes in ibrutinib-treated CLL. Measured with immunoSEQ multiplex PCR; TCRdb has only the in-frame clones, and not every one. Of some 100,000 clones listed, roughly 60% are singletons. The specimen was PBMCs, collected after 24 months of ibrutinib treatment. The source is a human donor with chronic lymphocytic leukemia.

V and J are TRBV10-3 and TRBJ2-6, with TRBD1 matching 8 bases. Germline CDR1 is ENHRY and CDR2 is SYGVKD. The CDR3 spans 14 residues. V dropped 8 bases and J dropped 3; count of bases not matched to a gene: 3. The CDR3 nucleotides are TGTGCCATCCAGACAGGGGATGGGGCCAACGTCCTGACTTTC. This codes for CAIQTGDGANVLTF.

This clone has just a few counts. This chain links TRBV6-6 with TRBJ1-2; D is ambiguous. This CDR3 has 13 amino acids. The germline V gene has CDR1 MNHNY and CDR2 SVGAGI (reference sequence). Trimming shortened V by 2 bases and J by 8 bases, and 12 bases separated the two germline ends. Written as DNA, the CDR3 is TGTGCCAGCAGTTACGCGGCAGAAAGCGGCTACACCTTC. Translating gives CASSYAAESGYTF.

The CDR3 spells CASSAGTRGGHEQFF. The CDR3 region has the DNA TGTGCCAGCAGCGCGGGGACTAGGGGAGGGCATGAGCAGTTCTTC. The V gene is TRBV9, the J gene TRBJ2-1, with 8 bases that match TRBD2. V lost 3 bases to trimming and J lost 8 bases; unmatched junction nucleotides: 10. The germline gives CDR1 SGDLS, CDR2 YYNGEE. This CDR3 has 15 residues.

As DNA, the CDR3 is TGTGCCTGCGACAGTACTGGGGCCAACGTCCTGACTTTC. It codes for CACDSTGANVLTF. The chain couples TRBV30 to TRBJ2-6; D is possibly TRBD1 (5 bases). The CDR3 runs to 13 residues. Trimming pared 6 bases from V and 2 bases from J, leaving 8 bases between. Germline V CDR1 and CDR2: GTSNPN, SVGIG (reference sequence).

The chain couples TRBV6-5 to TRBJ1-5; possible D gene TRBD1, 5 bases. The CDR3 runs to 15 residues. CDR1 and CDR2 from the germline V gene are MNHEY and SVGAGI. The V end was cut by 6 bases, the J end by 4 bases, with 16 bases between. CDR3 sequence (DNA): TGTGCCAGCAGCCCTCGAGGTGGGGGGAATCAGCCCCAGCATTTT. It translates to CASSPRGGGNQPQHF.

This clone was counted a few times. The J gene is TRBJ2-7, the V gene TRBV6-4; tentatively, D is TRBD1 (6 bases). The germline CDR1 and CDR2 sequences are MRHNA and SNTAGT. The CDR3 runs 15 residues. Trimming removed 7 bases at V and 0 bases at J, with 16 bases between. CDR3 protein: CASNYHRDTSYEQYF. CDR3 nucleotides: TGTGCCAGCAACTATCACCGGGACACCTCCTACGAGCAGTACTTC.

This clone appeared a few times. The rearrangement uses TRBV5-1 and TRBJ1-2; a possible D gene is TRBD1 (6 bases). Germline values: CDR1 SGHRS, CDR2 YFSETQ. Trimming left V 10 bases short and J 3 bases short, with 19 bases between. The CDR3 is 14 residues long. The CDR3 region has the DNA TGCGCCGTCTCAGAGGGGGGAAACGACTATGGCTACACCTTC. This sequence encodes CAVSEGGNDYGYTF.

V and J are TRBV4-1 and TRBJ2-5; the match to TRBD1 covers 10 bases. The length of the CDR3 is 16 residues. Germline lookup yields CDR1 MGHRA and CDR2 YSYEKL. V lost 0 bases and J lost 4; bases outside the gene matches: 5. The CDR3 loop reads CASSQDTRTGGETQYF. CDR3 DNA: TGCGCCAGCAGCCAAGATACGAGGACAGGGGGAGAGACCCAGTACTTC.

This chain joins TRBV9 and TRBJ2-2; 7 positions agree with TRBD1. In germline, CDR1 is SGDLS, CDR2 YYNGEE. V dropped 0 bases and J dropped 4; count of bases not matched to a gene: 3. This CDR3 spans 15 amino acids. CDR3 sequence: CASSVGQGTTGELFF. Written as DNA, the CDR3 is TGTGCCAGCAGCGTAGGACAGGGCACCACCGGGGAGCTGTTTTTT. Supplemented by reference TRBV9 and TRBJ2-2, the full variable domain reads DSGVTQTPKHLITATGQRVTLRCSPRSGDLSVYWYQQSLDQGLQFLIQYYNGEERAKGNILERFSAQQFPDLHSELNLSSLELGDSALYFCASSVGQGTTGELFFGEGSRLTVL.

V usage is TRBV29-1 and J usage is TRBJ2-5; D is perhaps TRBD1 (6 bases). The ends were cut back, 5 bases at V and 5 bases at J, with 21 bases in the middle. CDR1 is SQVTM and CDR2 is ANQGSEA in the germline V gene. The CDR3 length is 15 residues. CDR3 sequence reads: CSVYVAGVSKETQYF. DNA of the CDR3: TGCAGCGTTTACGTTGCAGGGGTTAGCAAGGAGACCCAGTACTTC.

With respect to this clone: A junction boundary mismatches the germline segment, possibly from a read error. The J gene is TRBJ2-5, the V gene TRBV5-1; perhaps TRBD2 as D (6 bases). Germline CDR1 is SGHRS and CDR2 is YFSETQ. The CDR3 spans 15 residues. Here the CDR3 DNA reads TGCGCCAGCAGCTTGATGGGGACTCAGCAAGGGACCCAGTACTTC. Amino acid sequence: CASSLMGTQQGTQYF.

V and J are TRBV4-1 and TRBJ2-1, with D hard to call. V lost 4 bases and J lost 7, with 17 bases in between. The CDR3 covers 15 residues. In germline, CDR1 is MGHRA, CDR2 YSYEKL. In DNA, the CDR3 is TGCGCCAGCAGCCTTCCCTCGGCCGTCCCGAATGAGCAGTTCTTC. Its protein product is CASSLPSAVPNEQFF.

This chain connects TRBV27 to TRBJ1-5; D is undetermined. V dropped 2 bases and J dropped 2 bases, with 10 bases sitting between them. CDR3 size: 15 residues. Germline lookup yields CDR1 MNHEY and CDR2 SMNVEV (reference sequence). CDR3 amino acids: CASSLRPEGNQPQHF. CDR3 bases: TGTGCCAGCAGTTTAAGGCCCGAGGGCAATCAGCCCCAGCATTTT.

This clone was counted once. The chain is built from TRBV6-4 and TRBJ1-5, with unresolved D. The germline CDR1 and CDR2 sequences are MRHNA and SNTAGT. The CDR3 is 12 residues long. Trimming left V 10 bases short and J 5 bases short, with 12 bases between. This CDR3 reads CATNPKDQPQHF. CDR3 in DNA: TGTGCCACCAATCCGAAGGATCAGCCCCAGCATTTT.

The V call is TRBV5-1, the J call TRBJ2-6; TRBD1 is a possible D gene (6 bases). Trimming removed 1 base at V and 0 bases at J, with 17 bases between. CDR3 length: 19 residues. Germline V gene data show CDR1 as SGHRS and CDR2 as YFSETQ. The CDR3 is CASSLLPGTSNSGANVLTF. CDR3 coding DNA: TGCGCCAGCAGCTTGCTTCCCGGGACAAGCAACTCTGGGGCCAACGTCCTGACTTTC.

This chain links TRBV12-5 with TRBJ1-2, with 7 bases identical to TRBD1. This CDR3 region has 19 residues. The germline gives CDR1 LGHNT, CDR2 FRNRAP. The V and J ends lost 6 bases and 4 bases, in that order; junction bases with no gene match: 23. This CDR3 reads CASGPTNGDSLYSVYGYTF. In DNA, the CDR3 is TGTGCTAGTGGCCCTACCAATGGGGACAGCCTTTACTCGGTCTATGGCTACACCTTC.

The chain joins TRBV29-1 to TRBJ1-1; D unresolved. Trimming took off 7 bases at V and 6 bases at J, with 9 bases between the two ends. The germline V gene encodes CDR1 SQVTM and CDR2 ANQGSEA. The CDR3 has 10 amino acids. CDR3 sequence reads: CSGGSAEAFF. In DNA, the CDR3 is TGCAGCGGCGGAAGCGCTGAAGCTTTCTTT.

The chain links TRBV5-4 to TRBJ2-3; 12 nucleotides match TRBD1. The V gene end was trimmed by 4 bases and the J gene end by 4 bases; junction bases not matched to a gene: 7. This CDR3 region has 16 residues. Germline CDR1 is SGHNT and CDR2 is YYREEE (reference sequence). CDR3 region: CASSDRDRGQSDTQYF. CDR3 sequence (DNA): TGTGCCAGCAGCGATAGGGACAGGGGGCAGTCAGATACGCAGTATTTT.

The CDR3 reads CASSQPGRSEETQYF. The CDR3 DNA sequence: TGTGCCAGCAGCCAACCCGGACGATCCGAAGAGACCCAGTACTTC. The genes are TRBV4-2 and TRBJ2-5, with D uncertain. Germline-derived CDR1 and CDR2 are LGHNA and YNFKEQ. The CDR3 sequence is 15 residues long. The germline V and J ends were trimmed by 2 bases and 3 bases, with 13 bases remaining between them.

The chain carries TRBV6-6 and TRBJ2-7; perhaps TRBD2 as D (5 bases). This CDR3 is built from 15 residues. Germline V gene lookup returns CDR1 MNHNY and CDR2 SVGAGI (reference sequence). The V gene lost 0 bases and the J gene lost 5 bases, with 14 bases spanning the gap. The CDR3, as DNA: TGTGCCAGCAGTTACTCGGGAAATTACGGGAACGAGCAGTACTTC. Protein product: CASSYSGNYGNEQYF.

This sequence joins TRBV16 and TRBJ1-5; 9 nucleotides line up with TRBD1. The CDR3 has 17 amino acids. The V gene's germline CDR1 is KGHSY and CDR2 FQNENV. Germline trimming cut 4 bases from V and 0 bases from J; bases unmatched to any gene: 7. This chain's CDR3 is CASSPTTGGYSNQPQHF. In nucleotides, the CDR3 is TGTGCCAGCAGCCCTACTACAGGGGGCTATAGCAATCAGCCCCAGCATTTT.

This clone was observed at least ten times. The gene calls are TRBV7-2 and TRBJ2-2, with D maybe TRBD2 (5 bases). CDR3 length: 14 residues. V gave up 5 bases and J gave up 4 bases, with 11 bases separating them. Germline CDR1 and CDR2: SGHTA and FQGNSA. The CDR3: CASSLGRGTGELFF. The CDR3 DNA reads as TGTGCCAGCAGCCTGGGCCGGGGCACCGGGGAGCTGTTTTTT. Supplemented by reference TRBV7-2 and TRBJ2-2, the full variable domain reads GAGVSQSPSNKVTEKGKDVELRCDPISGHTALYWYRQSLGQGLEFLIYFQGNSAPDKSGLPSDRFSAERTGGSVSTLTIQRTQQEDSAVYLCASSLGRGTGELFFGEGSRLTVL.

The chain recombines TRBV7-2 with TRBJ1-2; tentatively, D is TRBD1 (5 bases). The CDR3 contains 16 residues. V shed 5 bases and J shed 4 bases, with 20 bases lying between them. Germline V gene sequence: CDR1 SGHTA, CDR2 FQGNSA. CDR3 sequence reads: CASSQVAWEGLYGYTF. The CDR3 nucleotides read TGTGCCAGCAGCCAGGTCGCATGGGAGGGGCTCTATGGCTACACCTTC.

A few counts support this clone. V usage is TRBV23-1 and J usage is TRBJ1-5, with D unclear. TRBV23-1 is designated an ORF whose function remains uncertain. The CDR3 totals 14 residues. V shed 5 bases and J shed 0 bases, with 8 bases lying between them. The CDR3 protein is CASSKSGSNQPQHF. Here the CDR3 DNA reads TGCGCCAGCAGTAAGTCGGGTAGCAATCAGCCCCAGCATTTT.

The DNA for the CDR3 is TGTGCCAGTGGGGATAGACGGAGAGAGCAGTACTTC. Protein: CASGDRRREQYF. The genes are TRBV7-9 and TRBJ2-7; no definite D call. CDR1 and CDR2 from the germline V gene are SEHNR and FQNEAQ (reference sequence). Deletions cut 9 bases from V and 7 bases from J, with 16 bases between. The CDR3 length is 12 residues. The full variable domain, rest sourced from reference TRBV7-9 and TRBJ2-7, is DTGVSQNPRHKITKRGQNVTFRCDPISEHNRLYWYRQTLGQGPEFLTYFQNEAQLEKSRLLSDRFSAERPKGSFSTLEIQRTEQGDSAMYLCASGDRRREQYFGPGTRLTVT.

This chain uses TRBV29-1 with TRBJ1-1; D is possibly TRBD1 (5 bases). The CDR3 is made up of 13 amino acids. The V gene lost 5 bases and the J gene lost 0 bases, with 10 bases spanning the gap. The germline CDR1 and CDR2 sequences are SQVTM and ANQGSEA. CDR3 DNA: TGCAGCGTTCTCGGACATATGAACACTGAAGCTTTCTTT. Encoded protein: CSVLGHMNTEAFF.

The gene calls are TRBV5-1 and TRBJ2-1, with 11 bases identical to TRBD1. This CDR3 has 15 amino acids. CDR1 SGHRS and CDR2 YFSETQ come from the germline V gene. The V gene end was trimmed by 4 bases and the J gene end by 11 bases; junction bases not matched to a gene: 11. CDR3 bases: TGCGCCAGCAGCACTGGACAGGGGGCGTCGTATCAGCAGTTCTTC. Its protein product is CASSTGQGASYQQFF.